This entry features one T cell receptor beta chain sequence. Its antigen is not identified. This entry comes from a study of blood T cells in healthy people across ages. PCR was performed a second time for roughly 7 to 12 cycles using a sample-barcoded 5' primer and a J-beta primer mix. A single record per CDR3 protein comes from TCRdb applying MiXCR to the 5' RACE reads. Of about 580,000 distinct CDR3 sequences listed, around half are singletons. Study results and caveats: The long-lived group displayed more naive CD4+ cells, plus higher diversity, than the aged donors did. Measured against age, TCR beta diversity per million T cells decreased in a roughly linear manner.

Donor samples were obtained from healthy Caucasian individuals from Russia, aged 6 to 90. A minimum of 5 micrograms of total RNA was extracted per sample. V gave up 0 bases and J gave up 4 bases, with 8 bases separating them. Germline assignment: CDR1 SGHVS and CDR2 FNYEAQ. This CDR3 region has 14 residues. The chain joins TRBV7-6 to TRBJ2-3, with D unresolved. The clonotype comes from a man older than 75 in good health. The source material was blood. The CDR3 sequence: CASSLALSPDTQYF. CDR3 DNA: TGTGCCAGCAGCTTAGCCTTGTCCCCAGATACGCAGTATTTT.